The next 32 T cell receptor beta chains were all read from a single sample in a study of CD8+ T cells in alopecia areata (dated by TCRdb to the late 2010s). The sample's time point label, in plain terms: baseline before oral tofacitinib. Receptors were amplified or captured by the immunoSEQ multiplex PCR assay. For TCR sequencing, RNA was extracted from every sample and reverse transcribed into cDNA to serve as template. Drawn from immuneACCESS, this table holds only the in-frame rearrangements with V and J called that TCRdb kept. Clones are partly lost; checked studies trace under half to an unresolved V gene and leave the rest unexplained. This sample has 100,000 to 150,000 clones in its table, and approximately 48% of those were observed once. The ten largest clones add up to around a sixth of the sample. Sequenced here: CD8+ T cells sorted from blood, sampled at week 0. These receptor sequences come from a human donor with alopecia areata.

The rearrangement uses TRBV4-2 and TRBJ2-5; a weak D match, TRBD2 (5 bases). The CDR3 is 13 amino acids. CDR1 and CDR2 from the germline V gene are LGHNA and YNFKEQ. V gave up 0 bases and J gave up 5 bases, with 7 bases separating them. CDR3 DNA: TGTGCCAGCAGCCAAGATGGGGAGGAGACCCAGTACTTC. This translates into CASSQDGEETQYF.

V gene TRBV29-1 combines with J gene TRBJ2-7; D uncertain. This CDR3 comprises 13 residues. V lost 3 bases and J 2 bases, leaving 11 bases between the germline ends. The germline CDR1 and CDR2 sequences are SQVTM and ANQGSEA. This CDR3 is CSVERLDTYEQYF. The CDR3 nucleotides read TGCAGCGTTGAGCGTCTAGATACCTACGAGCAGTACTTC.

This clone has only a few counts. The gene calls are TRBV10-3 and TRBJ2-2, with unresolved D. From germline, CDR1 is ENHRY and CDR2 SYGVKD. The CDR3 runs 13 residues. V was trimmed by 10 bases and J by 2 bases, leaving 11 bases between them. The CDR3, as DNA: TGTGCCACGATCGACTCTAACACCGGGGAGCTGTTTTTT. As protein: CATIDSNTGELFF.

J is TRBJ2-1 and V is TRBV5-1, with D possibly matching TRBD1 (6 bases). This CDR3 spans 14 amino acids. The germline V gene encodes CDR1 SGHRS and CDR2 YFSETQ. Trimming took 0 bases from V and 7 from J, leaving 11 bases between them. The CDR3 sequence is CASSLAGQMNEQFF. The DNA for the CDR3 is TGCGCCAGCAGCTTGGCGGGACAAATGAATGAGCAGTTCTTC.

The J gene is TRBJ1-2, the V gene TRBV9; no clear D. V was shortened by 0 bases and J by 5 bases, with 8 bases between the two germline ends. Germline V CDR1 and CDR2: SGDLS, YYNGEE. The CDR3 totals 13 residues. The CDR3 coding sequence is TGTGCCAGCAGCGTAGGGGAGGATTATGGCTACACCTTC. Residues: CASSVGEDYGYTF.

The chain couples TRBV6-5 to TRBJ2-7; possibly TRBD2 for D (7 bases). The CDR3 length is 13 residues. Deletions cut 10 bases from V and 1 base from J, with 14 bases between. Per germline, CDR1 MNHEY and CDR2 SVGAGI. The CDR3 protein is CATLGGASYEQYF. As DNA, the CDR3 is TGTGCCACACTGGGGGGGGCTTCCTACGAGCAGTACTTC.

The V gene is TRBV9, the J gene TRBJ2-2; the match to TRBD1 covers 9 bases. Germline V gives CDR1 SGDLS, CDR2 YYNGEE. The CDR3 loop spans 15 amino acids. Germline trimming cut 7 bases from V and 3 bases from J; bases unmatched to any gene: 7. This CDR3 reads CASSQGARDTGELFF. The CDR3 DNA follows: TGTGCCAGCTCACAGGGGGCACGGGACACCGGGGAGCTGTTTTTT. Full variable domain (outside the CDR3, taken from reference TRBV9 and TRBJ2-2): DSGVTQTPKHLITATGQRVTLRCSPRSGDLSVYWYQQSLDQGLQFLIQYYNGEERAKGNILERFSAQQFPDLHSELNLSSLELGDSALYFCASSQGARDTGELFFGEGSRLTVL.

In its sample, this clone was seen a few times. The chain combines TRBV5-4 with TRBJ2-1, with a weak D call TRBD2 (5 bases). Trimming stripped 7 bases from V and 4 bases from J, with 15 bases between. The CDR3 runs 14 residues. Germline CDR1 reads SGHNT; CDR2 reads YYREEE (reference sequence). The CDR3: CASLDLNSYNEQFF. As DNA, the CDR3 is TGTGCCAGCTTGGACTTAAACAGTTACAATGAGCAGTTCTTC.

The rearrangement links TRBV10-2 to TRBJ2-1, with 11 bases fitting TRBD2. CDR1 WSHSY and CDR2 SAAADI come from the germline V gene. With V trimmed by 5 bases and J by 6 bases, 6 bases remained unmatched. The CDR3 has 15 residues. Written as DNA, the CDR3 is TGCGCCAGCAGTCCAACTAGCGGGGGCGGCAATGAGCAGTTCTTC. Amino acid sequence: CASSPTSGGGNEQFF.

This rearrangement joins TRBV30 to TRBJ1-2, with no clear D. CDR1 and CDR2 from the germline V gene are GTSNPN and SVGIG (reference sequence). This CDR3 comprises 15 residues. V gave up 1 base and J gave up 0 bases, with 12 bases separating them. CDR3 in DNA: TGTGCCTGGAGTGACCCGGAGGCCTCTAACTATGGCTACACCTTC. Its protein product is CAWSDPEASNYGYTF.

The table lists this clone with a few counts. The gene calls are TRBV23-1 and TRBJ2-1, with no clear D. TRBV23-1 is identified as an open reading frame with a role that is uncertain. The CDR3 length is 15 residues. The V end lost 11 bases, the J end lost 0 bases, and 17 bases lay between the germline ends. The CDR3 reads CAGRNRTYSYNEQFF. The CDR3 bases are TGCGCCGGACGGAATCGTACATACTCCTACAATGAGCAGTTCTTC.

This clone appeared many times. The chain recombines TRBV7-8 with TRBJ1-2, with no clear D. Trimming took off 9 bases at V and 0 bases at J, with 11 bases between the two ends. Germline V gene sequence: CDR1 SGHVS, CDR2 FQNEAQ. The CDR3 is made up of 13 amino acids. The CDR3, as DNA: TGTGCCAGTGCGGACGGCGCTAACTATGGCTACACCTTC. Translation: CASADGANYGYTF.

The sample holds a few counts of this clone. This chain uses TRBV5-1 with TRBJ2-5, with TRBD2 identical over 8 bases. The CDR3 sequence is 15 residues long. CDR1 SGHRS and CDR2 YFSETQ come from the germline V gene. V trimming: 2 bases; J trimming: 0 bases; junction bases outside the gene matches: 3. The CDR3 region has the DNA TGCGCCAGCAGCTTATACGGGGGGGACCAAGAGACCCAGTACTTC. Its translation: CASSLYGGDQETQYF.

The rearrangement uses TRBV2 and TRBJ1-6; tentative D call: TRBD1 (5 bases). The CDR3 is 15 residues long. The germline V gene has CDR1 SNHLY and CDR2 FYNNEI. Deletions cut 3 bases from V and 4 bases from J, with 10 bases between. DNA of the CDR3: TGTGCCAGCAGTGACGCGGCAGGGTATAATTCACCCCTCCACTTT. It specifies CASSDAAGYNSPLHF.

A few counts support this clone. The gene calls are TRBV29-1 and TRBJ2-3, with D possibly TRBD2 on 6 matching bases. Germline V lookup: CDR1 SQVTM, CDR2 ANQGSEA. The CDR3 is made up of 13 amino acids. V was clipped by 4 bases and J by 3 bases, with 11 bases between them. The CDR3 DNA is TGCAGCGTTGTGGGGGGTAGGACAGATACGCAGTATTTT. This gives the protein CSVVGGRTDTQYF.

To note about this clone: At the DNA level, this CDR3 is encoded by other sequences in the same sample as well. The J gene is TRBJ1-5, the V gene TRBV27; D unresolved. Per the germline V gene, CDR1 is MNHEY and CDR2 is SMNVEV (reference sequence). Between the trimmed V and J ends, which lost 5 bases and 0 bases, there was a span of 8 bases. This CDR3 has 14 amino acids. The CDR3 reads CASSPLGSNQPQHF. Written as DNA, the CDR3 is TGTGCCAGCAGTCCCCTAGGTAGCAATCAGCCCCAGCATTTT.

This clone was counted a single time. The V gene is TRBV9, the J gene TRBJ2-1, with TRBD1 matching 11 bases. The ends lost 4 bases at V and 5 bases at J; junction bases unmatched: 5. The germline gives CDR1 SGDLS, CDR2 YYNGEE. The CDR3 sequence is 15 residues long. CDR3 nucleotides: TGTGCCAGCAGCTATGGGGGACAGGGGGACAATGAGCAGTTCTTC. Protein product: CASSYGGQGDNEQFF.

The chain recombines TRBV2 with TRBJ2-7; D perhaps matches TRBD2 (6 bases). V lost 7 bases, J lost 4 bases, and 11 bases lay in between. The CDR3 spans 12 residues. Germline V gene lookup returns CDR1 SNHLY and CDR2 FYNNEI. This chain's CDR3 is CASTATSYEQYF. The CDR3 DNA reads as TGTGCCAGCACCGCGACTAGTTACGAGCAGTACTTC.

The chain carries TRBV9 and TRBJ2-5, with 7 bases fitting TRBD1. The V gene's germline CDR1 is SGDLS and CDR2 YYNGEE. The CDR3 is 13 residues long. Trimming at V came to 4 bases and at J to 5 bases, leaving 5 bases not matched to a gene. The CDR3 bases are TGTGCCAGCAGCCCACAGGGGATCGAGACCCAGTACTTC. Amino acid sequence: CASSPQGIETQYF.

This chain connects TRBV5-6 to TRBJ1-1; TRBD1 is a possible D gene (5 bases). V was pared by 2 bases and J by 5 bases, with 13 bases between. Germline V CDR1 and CDR2: SGHDT, YYEEEE. There are 14 residues in the CDR3. The CDR3 reads CASSFGTGITEAFF. CDR3 DNA sequence: TGTGCCAGCAGCTTCGGGACGGGTATTACTGAAGCTTTCTTT.

The chain joins TRBV29-1 to TRBJ2-7, with D perhaps given as TRBD1 or TRBD2 (5 bases each). Germline V lookup: CDR1 SQVTM, CDR2 ANQGSEA. Deletions cut 1 base from V and 0 bases from J, with 7 bases between. This CDR3 has 13 residues. The CDR3 nucleotides are TGCAGCGTTGAAGGGGGGACCTCCTACGAGCAGTACTTC. Its protein product is CSVEGGTSYEQYF.

The table lists this clone with a count of one. The gene calls are TRBV7-2 and TRBJ2-3, with 7 bases fitting TRBD2. Germline V gives CDR1 SGHTA, CDR2 FQGNSA. V lost 1 base, J lost 2 bases, and 9 bases stayed unmatched. The CDR3 loop spans 17 amino acids. CDR3 nucleotide sequence: TGTGCCAGCAGCTTAGAGATGAGGGACTACTACACAGATACGCAGTATTTT. It yields the protein CASSLEMRDYYTDTQYF. The variable domain in full, completed from reference TRBV7-2 and TRBJ2-3, reads GAGVSQSPSNKVTEKGKDVELRCDPISGHTALYWYRQSLGQGLEFLIYFQGNSAPDKSGLPSDRFSAERTGGSVSTLTIQRTQQEDSAVYLCASSLEMRDYYTDTQYFGPGTRLTVL.

This clone occurred once. The chain carries TRBV15 and TRBJ2-5; possibly TRBD1 for D (6 bases). The germline V and J ends were trimmed by 4 bases and 5 bases, with 20 bases remaining between them. The CDR3 runs 16 residues. Germline V CDR1 and CDR2: LNHNV, YYDKDF (reference sequence). Here the CDR3 reads CATSTSRTDLLETQYF. Written as DNA, the CDR3 is TGTGCCACCAGCACCTCTCGGACAGATCTCCTGGAGACCCAGTACTTC.

The rearrangement joins TRBV5-1 to TRBJ2-7; TRBD1 agrees at 8 bases. Germline CDR1 and CDR2: SGHRS and YFSETQ. Trimming cost V 4 bases and J 4 bases; bases outside gene matches: 13. This CDR3 has 16 residues. As DNA, the CDR3 is TGCGCCAGCAGCAGCGGACAGGGAGGAACACTATACGAGCAGTACTTC. This translates into CASSSGQGGTLYEQYF.

Points on this clone: Mismatch with germline at one junction end may stem from a read error. J is TRBJ2-7 and V is TRBV2, with unresolved D. CDR1 and CDR2 from the germline V gene are SNHLY and FYNNEI. This CDR3 is built from 13 residues. The CDR3 sequence is CASNEGIPYEQYF. The CDR3 DNA sequence: TGTGCCAGCAATGAAGGGATCCCCTACGAGCAGTACTTC.

This clone appeared a few times. This chain connects TRBV18 to TRBJ2-7; D is possibly TRBD1 (6 bases). The CDR3 is made up of 14 amino acids. Germline values: CDR1 KGHSH, CDR2 LQKENI. Trimming left V 5 bases short and J 1 base short, with 12 bases between. The CDR3 nucleotides are TGTGCCAGCTCAACTTCAGGGGTGTCCTACGAGCAGTACTTC. Its protein product is CASSTSGVSYEQYF.

The chain couples TRBV30 to TRBJ1-5; 8 nucleotides agree with TRBD1. The CDR3 is 14 residues long. V trimming: 8 bases; J trimming: 4 bases; junction bases outside the gene matches: 10. Germline CDR1 reads GTSNPN; CDR2 reads SVGIG (reference sequence). The CDR3: CALKGTGGNQPQHF. Here the CDR3 DNA reads TGTGCCCTAAAGGGAACAGGGGGGAATCAGCCCCAGCATTTT.

The V and J genes are TRBV5-1 and TRBJ1-1; D perhaps matches TRBD1 (5 bases). Looked up from germline, CDR1 is SGHRS and CDR2 is YFSETQ. Deletions cut 3 bases from V and 7 bases from J, with 10 bases between. This CDR3 is 12 amino acids long. As DNA, the CDR3 is TGCGCCAGCAGCTACCGGGACGGTGAAGCTTTCTTT. Translating gives CASSYRDGEAFF.

In regard to this clone: The sample contains more than one DNA sequence encoding this CDR3. The rearrangement uses TRBV4-1 and TRBJ2-5, with TRBD1 matching 7 bases. The junction had 1 base not matched to a gene; V was cut back by 2 bases and J by 1 base. Germline values: CDR1 MGHRA, CDR2 YSYEKL. The CDR3 contains 14 residues. CDR3 in amino acids: CASSQRQGQETQYF. In DNA, the CDR3 is TGCGCCAGCAGCCAAAGACAGGGCCAAGAGACCCAGTACTTC.

This clone has only a few counts. V gene TRBV29-1 combines with J gene TRBJ2-3; 7 positions match TRBD1. This CDR3 is built from 14 residues. The V and J ends lost 7 bases and 0 bases, in that order; junction bases with no gene match: 7. Looked up from germline, CDR1 is SQVTM and CDR2 is ANQGSEA. CDR3 amino acids: CSGDGTVSTDTQYF. In nucleotides, the CDR3 is TGCAGCGGAGATGGGACAGTAAGCACAGATACGCAGTATTTT.

This clone was counted between two and nine times. The chain recombines TRBV13 with TRBJ2-7; no firm D call. Germline V gene sequence: CDR1 PRHDT, CDR2 FYEKMQ (reference sequence). This CDR3 is built from 15 residues. Trimming took 0 bases from V and 0 from J, leaving 9 bases between them. This CDR3 reads CASSLGPLGSYEQYF. In nucleotides, the CDR3 is TGTGCCAGCAGCTTAGGGCCCCTAGGCTCCTACGAGCAGTACTTC.

The gene calls are TRBV6-5 and TRBJ2-3, with 8 bases that match TRBD1. The V gene's germline CDR1 is MNHEY and CDR2 SVGAGI. CDR3 size: 15 residues. The V segment lost 7 bases and the J segment 2 bases; nucleotides outside the gene matches: 8. The CDR3 protein is CASTGQGMYTDTQYF. As DNA, the CDR3 is TGTGCCAGCACAGGACAGGGAATGTACACAGATACGCAGTATTTT.